One and the same sample provided the 27 T cell receptor beta chains below, sequenced in a study of cytomegalovirus exposure and HLA in healthy donors. PCR involved 60 Vbeta and 13 Jbeta primers. The protocol was immunoSEQ multiplex PCR, while the TCRdb copy is restricted to in-frame clones and leaves out a portion. The table shows over 90,000 clones, with approximately 79% occurring only once. Sequenced sample: PBMCs. These TCRs come from an older woman in good health and CMV-seropositive.

The V gene is TRBV19, the J gene TRBJ1-1; a weak D match, TRBD1 (6 bases). Germline assignment: CDR1 LNHDA and CDR2 SQIVND (reference sequence). The CDR3 has 17 residues. Trimming shortened V by 1 base and J by 0 bases, and 15 bases separated the two germline ends. The CDR3 region is CASSIGGGQTMNTEAFF. In DNA, the CDR3 is TGTGCCAGTAGTATAGGAGGAGGACAGACGATGAACACTGAAGCTTTCTTT.

This chain links TRBV7-3 with TRBJ2-3, with TRBD2 identical over 14 bases. The V gene's germline CDR1 is SGHTA and CDR2 FQGTGA. This CDR3 region has 13 residues. With 5 bases clipped from V and 14 bases from J, the junction kept 6 bases outside the gene matches. The CDR3 DNA reads TGTGCCAGCAGCACGGGGACTAGCGGGAGTCGGTATTTT. This encodes CASSTGTSGSRYF.

V and J are TRBV6-6 and TRBJ2-1; 9 bases align to TRBD2. CDR1 and CDR2 from the germline V gene are MNHNY and SVGAGI (reference sequence). The CDR3 extends over 15 amino acids. V dropped 6 bases and J dropped 6; count of bases not matched to a gene: 9. The CDR3 nucleotides read TGTGCCAGCAGCGTACTGGCGGGAGGGCGCAATGAGCAGTTCTTC. This sequence encodes CASSVLAGGRNEQFF.

This clone was recorded a few times. The chain combines TRBV6-1 with TRBJ1-2; the D gene is possibly TRBD1 (6 bases). The CDR3 runs 13 residues. The V end lost 7 bases, the J end lost 8 bases, and 17 bases lay between the germline ends. The germline V gene encodes CDR1 MNHNS and CDR2 SASEGT. The CDR3 DNA sequence: TGTGCCAGCAACCTTGGGGGCGCGAAAGGCTACACCTTC. The encoded protein is CASNLGGAKGYTF.

The chain uses TRBV9 and TRBJ2-7; maybe TRBD1 (6 bases). The germline V and J ends were trimmed by 4 bases and 2 bases, with 13 bases remaining between them. The germline gives CDR1 SGDLS, CDR2 YYNGEE. This CDR3 region has 14 residues. CDR3 region: CASSSTGNPYEQYF. The CDR3 DNA sequence: TGTGCCAGCAGCTCCACAGGGAACCCCTACGAGCAGTACTTC.

The gene calls are TRBV2 and TRBJ1-3; D gene ambiguous. The CDR3 is 15 amino acids. V was cut by 4 bases and J by 3 bases, with 13 bases left in between. The germline gives CDR1 SNHLY, CDR2 FYNNEI. The CDR3 reads CASSAPGFGGNTIYF. In DNA, the CDR3 is TGTGCCAGCAGTGCCCCGGGTTTTGGTGGAAACACCATATATTTT.

This chain connects TRBV20-1 to TRBJ1-2; no definite D call. This CDR3 is built from 11 residues. Trimming stripped 6 bases from V and 5 bases from J, with 10 bases between. Germline CDR1 is DFQATT and CDR2 is SNEGSKA (reference sequence). CDR3 loop: CSAEGLYGYTF. In nucleotides, the CDR3 is TGCAGTGCCGAGGGCCTTTATGGCTACACCTTC.

This clone came up a few times. The chain uses TRBV19 and TRBJ2-2, with 9 nucleotides matching TRBD2. V trimming: 6 bases; J trimming: 4 bases; junction bases outside the gene matches: 9. This CDR3 region has 16 residues. Germline V gives CDR1 LNHDA, CDR2 SQIVND (reference sequence). The CDR3 sequence is CASSTGTSFPTGELFF. CDR3 nucleotide sequence: TGTGCCAGTAGCACCGGGACTAGCTTTCCCACCGGGGAGCTGTTTTTT.

The table lists this clone with a few counts. The chain uses TRBV5-5 and TRBJ1-2; tentatively, D is TRBD1 (5 bases). Germline V lookup: CDR1 SGHKS, CDR2 YYEKEE (reference sequence). The CDR3 length is 15 residues. V dropped 5 bases and J dropped 8 bases, with 22 bases sitting between them. The CDR3 DNA follows: TGTGCCAGCAGTATGGGTCAGGGTCTGGCCCTCGGCTACACCTTC. This translates into CASSMGQGLALGYTF.

This clone has just a few counts. The chain recombines TRBV5-4 with TRBJ2-7; 9 bases are shared with TRBD2. With 4 bases clipped from V and 6 bases from J, the junction kept 14 bases outside the gene matches. The CDR3 runs 16 residues. CDR1 SGHNT and CDR2 YYREEE come from the germline V gene (reference sequence). CDR3 bases: TGTGCCAGCAGCCAAGATCCTGGTAGCGGGAGCCGCGAGCAGTACTTC. It translates to CASSQDPGSGSREQYF.

The sample holds a few counts of this clone. This chain's CDR3 is CASSKGWSEINYGYTF. For the CDR3, the DNA is TGTGCCAGCAGTAAGGGGTGGAGTGAGATAAACTATGGCTACACCTTC. This rearrangement joins TRBV27 to TRBJ1-2, with TRBD1 as a possible D gene (5 bases). The CDR3 runs to 16 residues. Trimming removed 5 bases from V and 2 bases from J, with 18 bases in between. Looked up from germline, CDR1 is MNHEY and CDR2 is SMNVEV (reference sequence).

This chain links TRBV30 with TRBJ1-1; D is possibly TRBD1 (5 bases). Trimming pared 2 bases from V and 6 bases from J, leaving 7 bases between. Germline CDR1 GTSNPN, CDR2 SVGIG (reference sequence). CDR3 length: 11 residues. The CDR3 DNA follows: TGTGCCTGGAGTCGGGGGTCTGAAGCTTTCTTT. The encoded protein is CAWSRGSEAFF. The entire variable domain, with the rest obtained from reference TRBV30 and TRBJ1-1, is as follows: SQTIHQWPATLVQPVGSPLSLECTVEGTSNPNLYWYRQAAGRGLQLLFYSVGIGQISSEVPQNLSASRPQDRQFILSSKKLLLSDSGFYLCAWSRGSEAFFGQGTRLTVV.

CDR3 in DNA: TGTGCCAGTAGTATATTTGGGCAGAGGGAAATAAACACTGAAGCTTTCTTT. Amino acids: CASSIFGQREINTEAFF. The chain combines TRBV19 with TRBJ1-1, with D hard to call. The CDR3 contains 17 residues. V was cut by 2 bases and J by 2 bases, with 18 bases left in between. Germline V gene lookup returns CDR1 LNHDA and CDR2 SQIVND (reference sequence). Using reference TRBV19 and TRBJ1-1 for the parts outside the CDR3, the full variable domain is DGGITQSPKYLFRKEGQNVTLSCEQNLNHDAMYWYRQDPGQGLRLIYYSQIVNDFQKGDIAEGYSVSREKKESFPLTVTSAQKNPTAFYLCASSIFGQREINTEAFFGQGTRLTVV.

This clone was detected only once. This rearrangement joins TRBV19 to TRBJ1-2; no firm D call. CDR3 length equals 14 residues. Germline assignment: CDR1 LNHDA and CDR2 SQIVND (reference sequence). Trimming removed 6 bases from V and 0 bases from J, with 11 bases in between. The DNA for the CDR3 is TGTGCCAGTAGATTACGCGGGGCTAACTATGGCTACACCTTC. This encodes CASRLRGANYGYTF. The full variable domain, its missing parts supplied by reference TRBV19 and TRBJ1-2, is DGGITQSPKYLFRKEGQNVTLSCEQNLNHDAMYWYRQDPGQGLRLIYYSQIVNDFQKGDIAEGYSVSREKKESFPLTVTSAQKNPTAFYLCASRLRGANYGYTFGSGTRLTVV.

This clone was detected once. The chain joins TRBV6-1 to TRBJ2-7; D remains ambiguous. CDR1 MNHNS and CDR2 SASEGT come from the germline V gene. The CDR3 runs 14 residues. V was trimmed by 0 bases and J by 1 base, leaving 7 bases between them. CDR3 DNA sequence: TGTGCCAGCAGTGAAGCACAGCCGTCCTACGAGCAGTACTTC. It yields the protein CASSEAQPSYEQYF.

The chain employs TRBV11-3 and TRBJ2-7; no firm D call. Germline CDR1 reads SGHNT; CDR2 reads YENEEA. The CDR3 has 13 amino acids. The ends were cut back, 3 bases at V and 0 bases at J, with 6 bases in the middle. CDR3 residues: CASSLAPSYEQYF. The CDR3 nucleotides are TGTGCCAGCAGCTTGGCCCCCTCCTACGAGCAGTACTTC.

In nucleotides, the CDR3 is TGTGCCAGTAGGACACCAGGACAGATCAATGAGCAGTTCTTC. As protein: CASRTPGQINEQFF. The rearrangement joins TRBV19 to TRBJ2-1; weak D call: TRBD1 (6 bases). The germline V gene has CDR1 LNHDA and CDR2 SQIVND (reference sequence). The CDR3 is 14 amino acids. V dropped 6 bases and J dropped 6 bases, with 15 bases sitting between them.

The CDR3: CASKSGRGSNQPQHF. CDR3 coding DNA: TGTGCCAGCAAGTCCGGCAGGGGTAGCAATCAGCCCCAGCATTTT. This sequence joins TRBV2 and TRBJ1-5; D may be TRBD1 (6 bases). The CDR3 runs to 15 residues. CDR1 and CDR2 (germline): SNHLY, FYNNEI. V was shortened by 7 bases and J by 0 bases, with 13 bases between the two germline ends.

This chain links TRBV6-5 with TRBJ1-1, with TRBD1 matching 7 bases. The trim removed 2 bases at V and 6 bases at J, leaving 3 bases unmatched. This CDR3 contains 13 residues. Germline assignment: CDR1 MNHEY and CDR2 SVGAGI. CDR3 sequence reads: CASSYGRGAEAFF. DNA of the CDR3: TGTGCCAGCAGTTACGGCAGGGGGGCTGAAGCTTTCTTT.

The chain carries TRBV5-1 and TRBJ2-1; 12 nucleotides agree with TRBD2. Losses at the gene ends were 5 bases for V and 0 bases for J; bases not matched to a gene: 9. Germline values: CDR1 SGHRS, CDR2 YFSETQ. This CDR3 comprises 18 residues. The CDR3 protein is CASRAGTSGPSSYNEQFF. In nucleotides, the CDR3 is TGCGCCAGCAGGGCCGGGACTAGCGGGCCGAGCTCCTACAATGAGCAGTTCTTC.

This clone has just a few counts. The V call is TRBV7-9, the J call TRBJ1-1, with TRBD1 matching over 8 bases. This CDR3 has 14 amino acids. The germline gives CDR1 SEHNR, CDR2 FQNEAQ (reference sequence). V was clipped by 7 bases and J by 3 bases; unmatched bases: 7. The CDR3 loop reads CASIVTGGDTEAFF. In DNA form, the CDR3 reads TGTGCCAGCATCGTCACAGGGGGGGACACTGAAGCTTTCTTT.

This chain connects TRBV2 to TRBJ2-3; 9 positions agree with TRBD1. The V gene's germline CDR1 is SNHLY and CDR2 FYNNEI. The CDR3 extends over 13 amino acids. The V gene end was trimmed by 6 bases and the J gene end by 4 bases; junction bases not matched to a gene: 2. The CDR3 reads CASRQGAADTQYF. CDR3 DNA sequence: TGTGCCAGCAGACAGGGGGCAGCAGATACGCAGTATTTT.

The gene calls are TRBV29-1 and TRBJ1-1; D gene uncertain. The CDR3 length is 10 residues. V gave up 3 bases and J gave up 6 bases, with 5 bases separating them. The germline CDR1 and CDR2 sequences are SQVTM and ANQGSEA. The CDR3 DNA is TGCAGCGTTGAGAGCGCTGAAGCTTTCTTT. Translating it yields CSVESAEAFF.

The gene calls are TRBV2 and TRBJ1-1; tentatively, D is TRBD1 (6 bases). Germline values: CDR1 SNHLY, CDR2 FYNNEI. The V gene lost 10 bases and the J gene lost 1 base, with 16 bases spanning the gap. This CDR3 is built from 14 residues. This CDR3 reads CATHRELGNTEAFF. DNA of the CDR3: TGTGCCACCCACAGGGAATTGGGGAACACTGAAGCTTTCTTT.

V usage is TRBV18 and J usage is TRBJ1-4; D uncertain. The CDR3 runs to 13 residues. The germline CDR1 and CDR2 sequences are KGHSH and LQKENI. V was pared by 0 bases and J by 5 bases, with 4 bases between. The DNA of the CDR3 is TGTGCCAGCTCACCACCGGGCAATGAAAAACTGTTTTTT. Its translation: CASSPPGNEKLFF.

This chain joins TRBV7-2 and TRBJ2-3; 10 bases fit TRBD2. The length of the CDR3 is 16 residues. Germline V gene sequence: CDR1 SGHTA, CDR2 FQGNSA. Unmatched junction bases numbered 5, after V lost 5 bases and J lost 0 bases. In DNA, the CDR3 is TGTGCCAGCAGCCCTACTAGCGGGACTAGCACAGATACGCAGTATTTT. Translation gives CASSPTSGTSTDTQYF.

The chain uses TRBV5-6 and TRBJ2-3; 8 positions match TRBD2. The CDR3 covers 17 residues. J was trimmed by 1 base and V by 0 bases; bases with no gene match: 7. The germline V gene encodes CDR1 SGHDT and CDR2 YYEEEE. The CDR3 coding sequence is TGTGCCAGCAGCTTGGGGGGTAGCGGGGTAGGCACAGATACGCAGTATTTT. Its protein product is CASSLGGSGVGTDTQYF.